This T cell receptor beta chain originates from a study of human T cells and chemical hapten exposure. Time point: pre-sensitization, week 0. Treatment indicated: therapeutic diphenylcyclopropenone sensitization with weekly scalp DPC. MiXCR was run by TCRdb on the RACE reads, yielding one entry per CDR3 protein. The table lists tens of thousands of distinct CDR3 sequences, roughly 9.8% of them singletons. From germline, CDR1 is SGHRS and CDR2 YFSETQ. This CDR3 is 16 amino acids long. V lost 1 base and J lost 1; bases outside the gene matches: 3. This sequence joins TRBV5-1 and TRBJ2-3; 10 bases align to TRBD2. This TCR derives from a woman between 50 and 59 years old with alopecia areata. Some clones in this sample may be carry-over from other donors' samples. The source was whole blood, collected in connection with sensitization to the hapten diphenylcyclopropenone (DPC). The CDR3 region has the DNA TGCGCCAGCAGCTTGACCGGGACTAGCGGCACAGATACGCAGTATTTT. Translating it yields CASSLTGTSGTDTQYF.